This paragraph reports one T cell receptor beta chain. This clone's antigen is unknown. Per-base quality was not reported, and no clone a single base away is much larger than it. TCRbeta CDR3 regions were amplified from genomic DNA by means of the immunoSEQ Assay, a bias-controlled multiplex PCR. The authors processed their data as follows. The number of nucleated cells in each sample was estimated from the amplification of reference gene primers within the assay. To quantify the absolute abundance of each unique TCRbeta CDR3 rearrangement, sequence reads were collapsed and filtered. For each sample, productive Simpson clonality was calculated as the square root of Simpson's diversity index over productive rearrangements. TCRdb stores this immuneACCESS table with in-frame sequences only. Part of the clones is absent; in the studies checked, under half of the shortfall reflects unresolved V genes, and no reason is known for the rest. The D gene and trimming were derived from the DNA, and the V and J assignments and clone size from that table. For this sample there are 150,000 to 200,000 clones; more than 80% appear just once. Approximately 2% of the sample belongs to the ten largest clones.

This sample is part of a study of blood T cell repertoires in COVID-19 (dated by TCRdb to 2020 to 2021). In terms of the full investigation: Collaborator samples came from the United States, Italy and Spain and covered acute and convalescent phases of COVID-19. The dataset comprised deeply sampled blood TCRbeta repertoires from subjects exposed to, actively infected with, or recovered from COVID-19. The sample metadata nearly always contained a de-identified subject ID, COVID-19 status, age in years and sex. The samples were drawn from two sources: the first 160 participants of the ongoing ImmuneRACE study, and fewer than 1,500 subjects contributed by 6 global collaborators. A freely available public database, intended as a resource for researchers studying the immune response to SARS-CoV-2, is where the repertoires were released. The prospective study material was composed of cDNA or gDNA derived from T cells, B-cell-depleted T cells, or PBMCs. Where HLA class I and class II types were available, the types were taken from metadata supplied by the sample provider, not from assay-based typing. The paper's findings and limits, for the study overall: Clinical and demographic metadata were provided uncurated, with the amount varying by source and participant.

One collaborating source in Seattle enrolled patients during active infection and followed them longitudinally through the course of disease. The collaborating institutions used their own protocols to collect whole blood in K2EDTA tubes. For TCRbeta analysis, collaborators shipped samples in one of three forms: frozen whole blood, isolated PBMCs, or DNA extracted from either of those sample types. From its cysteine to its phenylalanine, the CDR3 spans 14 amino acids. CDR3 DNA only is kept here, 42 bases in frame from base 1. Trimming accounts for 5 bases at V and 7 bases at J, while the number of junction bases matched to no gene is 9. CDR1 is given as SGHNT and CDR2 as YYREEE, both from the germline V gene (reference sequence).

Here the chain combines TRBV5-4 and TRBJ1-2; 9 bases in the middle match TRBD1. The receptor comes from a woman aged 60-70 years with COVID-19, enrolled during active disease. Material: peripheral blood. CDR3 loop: CASRRGQGEGGYTF. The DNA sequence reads TGTGCCAGCAGGCGGGGACAGGGTGAGGGTGGCTACACCTTC.